This T cell receptor beta chain was retrieved from a study of beta chain features in type 1 diabetes. Regarding the study as a whole: All four CD4+ subsets of Type 1 diabetes patients contained TCRB CDR3s that were moderately but significantly shorter. Lower insertion and higher deletion counts appeared at VDJ junctions in type 1 diabetes patients.

This clone was recorded a few times. Its specificity is unknown. Expressed TCRB transcripts were sequenced after all isolated RNA was converted to cDNA. Sequenced by immunoSEQ multiplex PCR; TCRdb stores in-frame clones only, minus some. Found here are some 370,000 clones, about 10% of them singletons; the top ten hold about 0.6%. Trimming took off 0 bases at V and 2 bases at J, with 6 bases between the two ends. Germline V gene sequence: CDR1 SGHRS, CDR2 YFSETQ. The CDR3 has 14 amino acids. The source material was central memory CD4+ T cells from blood. This rearrangement joins TRBV5-1 to TRBJ1-3; a possible D gene is TRBD1 (5 bases). The TCR comes from a man aged 30 to 39 with type 1 diabetes. CDR3 bases: TGCGCCAGCAGCTTGGAACAGGCTGGAAACACCATATATTTT. It yields the protein CASSLEQAGNTIYF.